Below, one T cell receptor (beta chain) is given with its context. These data originate in a study of blood T cell repertoires in COVID-19. Whole-study context: The United States, Italy and Spain supplied acute and convalescent COVID-19 samples. T cells, B-cell-depleted T cells, or PBMCs supplied cDNA or gDNA.

Germline V lookup: CDR1 SGHAT, CDR2 FQNNGV. The CDR3 spans 16 residues. The V end lost 1 base, the J end lost 1 base, and 10 bases lay between the germline ends. Enrolment of Seattle patients took place during active infection, and they were followed longitudinally. Source study methods: Amplification of reference gene primers provided the estimated nucleated cell counts. TCRdb keeps only in-frame clones here, not all; method: immunoSEQ multiplex PCR. The D gene and trimming were derived from the DNA, and the V and J assignments and clone size from that table. The repertoire holds 450,000 or so clones, with 89% as singletons.

V usage is TRBV11-2 and J usage is TRBJ2-2; possibly TRBD2 for D (5 bases). Sequencing was carried out using peripheral blood. This receptor was taken from a man younger than 35 with COVID-19, enrolled during active disease. CDR3 bases: TGTGCCAGCAGCTTAGGGTATGGGAGGAACACCGGGGAGCTGTTTTTT. Translated: CASSLGYGRNTGELFF.